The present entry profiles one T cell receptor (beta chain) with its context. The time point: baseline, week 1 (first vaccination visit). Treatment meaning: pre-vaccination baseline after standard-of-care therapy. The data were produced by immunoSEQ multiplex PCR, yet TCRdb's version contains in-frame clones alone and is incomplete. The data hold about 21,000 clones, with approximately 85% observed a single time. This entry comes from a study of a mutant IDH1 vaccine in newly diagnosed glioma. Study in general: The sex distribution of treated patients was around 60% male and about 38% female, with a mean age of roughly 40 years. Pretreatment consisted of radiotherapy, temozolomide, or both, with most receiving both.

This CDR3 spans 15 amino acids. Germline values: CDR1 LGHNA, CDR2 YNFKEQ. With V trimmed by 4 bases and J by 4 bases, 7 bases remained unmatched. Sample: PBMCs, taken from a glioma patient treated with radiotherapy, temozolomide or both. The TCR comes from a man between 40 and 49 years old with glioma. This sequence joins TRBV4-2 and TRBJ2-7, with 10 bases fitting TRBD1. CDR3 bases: TGTGCCAGCAGCCCTCGACAGGGGGCGCGGTACGAGCAGTACTTC. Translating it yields CASSPRQGARYEQYF.